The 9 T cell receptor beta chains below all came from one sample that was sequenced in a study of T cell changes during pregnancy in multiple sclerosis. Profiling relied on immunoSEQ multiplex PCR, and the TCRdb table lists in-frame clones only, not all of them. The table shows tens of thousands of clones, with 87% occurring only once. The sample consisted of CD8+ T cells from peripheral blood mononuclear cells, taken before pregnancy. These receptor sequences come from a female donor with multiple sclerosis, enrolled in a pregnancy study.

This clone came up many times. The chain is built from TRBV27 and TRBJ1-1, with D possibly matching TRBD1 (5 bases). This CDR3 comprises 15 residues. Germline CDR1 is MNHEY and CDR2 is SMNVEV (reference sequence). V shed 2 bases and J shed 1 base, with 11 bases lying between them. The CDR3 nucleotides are TGTGCCAGCAGTTTAGGGACTCCTGAGAACACTGAAGCTTTCTTT. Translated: CASSLGTPENTEAFF.

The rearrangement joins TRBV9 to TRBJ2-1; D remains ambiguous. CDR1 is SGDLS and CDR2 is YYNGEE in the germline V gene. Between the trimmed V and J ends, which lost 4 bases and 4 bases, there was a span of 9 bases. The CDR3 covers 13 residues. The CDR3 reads CASSPQEYNEQFF. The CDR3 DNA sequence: TGTGCCAGCAGCCCACAAGAATACAATGAGCAGTTCTTC.

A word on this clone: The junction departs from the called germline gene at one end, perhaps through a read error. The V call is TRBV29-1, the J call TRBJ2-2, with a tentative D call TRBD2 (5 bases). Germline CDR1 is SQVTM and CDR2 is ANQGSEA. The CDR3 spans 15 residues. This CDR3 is CSGEVGGGNTGELFF. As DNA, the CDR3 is TGCAGCGGTGAAGTAGGAGGTGGAAACACCGGGGAGCTGTTTTTT.

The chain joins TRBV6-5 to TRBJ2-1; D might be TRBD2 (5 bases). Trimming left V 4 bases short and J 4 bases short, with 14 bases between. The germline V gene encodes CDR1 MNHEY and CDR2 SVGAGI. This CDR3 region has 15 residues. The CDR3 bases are TGTGCCAGCAGTTTCCGGACGGGGATGTACAATGAGCAGTTCTTC. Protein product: CASSFRTGMYNEQFF.

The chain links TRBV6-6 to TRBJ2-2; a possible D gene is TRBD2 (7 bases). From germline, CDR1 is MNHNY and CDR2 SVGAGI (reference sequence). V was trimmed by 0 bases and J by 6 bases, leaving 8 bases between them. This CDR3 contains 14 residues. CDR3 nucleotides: TGTGCCAGCAGTTACTCCGGGGGGCCCGGGGAGCTGTTTTTT. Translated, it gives CASSYSGGPGELFF.

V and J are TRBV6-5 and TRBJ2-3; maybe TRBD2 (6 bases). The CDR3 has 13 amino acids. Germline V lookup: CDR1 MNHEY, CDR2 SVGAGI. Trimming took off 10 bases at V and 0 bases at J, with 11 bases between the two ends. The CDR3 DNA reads TGTGCCACCATGGACTATAGCACAGATACGCAGTATTTT. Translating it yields CATMDYSTDTQYF.

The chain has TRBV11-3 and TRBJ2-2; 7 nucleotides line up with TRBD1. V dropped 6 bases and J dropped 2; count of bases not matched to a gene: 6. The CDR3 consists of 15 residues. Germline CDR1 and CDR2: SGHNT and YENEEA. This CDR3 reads CASSSRDSNTGELFF. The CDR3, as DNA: TGTGCCAGCAGTTCACGGGACAGCAACACCGGGGAGCTGTTTTTT. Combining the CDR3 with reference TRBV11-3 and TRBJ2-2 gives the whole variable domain EAGVVQSPRYKIIEKKQPVAFWCNPISGHNTLYWYLQNLGQGPELLIRYENEEAVDDSQLPKDRFSAERLKGVDSTLKIQPAELGDSAVYLCASSSRDSNTGELFFGEGSRLTVL.

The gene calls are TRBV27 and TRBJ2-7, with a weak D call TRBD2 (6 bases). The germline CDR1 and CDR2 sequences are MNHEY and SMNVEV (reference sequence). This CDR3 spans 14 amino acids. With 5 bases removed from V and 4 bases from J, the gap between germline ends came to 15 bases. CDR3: CASSGTYSGYEQYF. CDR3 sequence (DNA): TGTGCCAGCAGTGGGACTTACTCAGGATACGAGCAGTACTTC.

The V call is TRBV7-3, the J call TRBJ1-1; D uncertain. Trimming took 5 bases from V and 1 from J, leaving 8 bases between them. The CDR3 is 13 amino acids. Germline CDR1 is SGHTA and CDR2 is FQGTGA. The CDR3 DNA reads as TGTGCCAGCAGCCGCACAAAGAACACTGAAGCTTTCTTT. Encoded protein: CASSRTKNTEAFF. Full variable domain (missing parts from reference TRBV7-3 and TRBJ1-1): GAGVSQTPSNKVTEKGKYVELRCDPISGHTALYWYRQSLGQGPEFLIYFQGTGAADDSGLPNDRFFAVRPEGSVSTLKIQRTERGDSAVYLCASSRTKNTEAFFGQGTRLTVV.